This T cell receptor (beta chain) was recorded in a study of response to subunit inactivated influenza vaccine. In this sample, this clonotype turned up once. What it binds is not known. TCRdb re-called the RT-PCR reads through MiXCR, storing one row per CDR3 protein. The sample includes hundreds of thousands of distinct CDR3 sequences, approximately 24% seen only once; the top ten take 1.5% to 2%. Overall study results and limits: Each seasonal influenza vaccination recruits few new T cells, the authors suggested.

The CDR3 length is 13 residues. Germline V gives CDR1 DFQATT, CDR2 SNEGSKA (reference sequence). V was shortened by 8 bases and J by 2 bases, with 16 bases between the two germline ends. The chain combines TRBV20-1 with TRBJ2-7, with unresolved D. The sequence derives from a man between 50 and 59 years old who received an inactivated influenza vaccine. The material sequenced was CD4+ T cells sorted from PBMCs, taken more than 4 days after vaccination. In nucleotides, the CDR3 is TGCAGTATTACGGTGGCTCTACCCTACGAGCAGTACTTC. It specifies CSITVALPYEQYF.